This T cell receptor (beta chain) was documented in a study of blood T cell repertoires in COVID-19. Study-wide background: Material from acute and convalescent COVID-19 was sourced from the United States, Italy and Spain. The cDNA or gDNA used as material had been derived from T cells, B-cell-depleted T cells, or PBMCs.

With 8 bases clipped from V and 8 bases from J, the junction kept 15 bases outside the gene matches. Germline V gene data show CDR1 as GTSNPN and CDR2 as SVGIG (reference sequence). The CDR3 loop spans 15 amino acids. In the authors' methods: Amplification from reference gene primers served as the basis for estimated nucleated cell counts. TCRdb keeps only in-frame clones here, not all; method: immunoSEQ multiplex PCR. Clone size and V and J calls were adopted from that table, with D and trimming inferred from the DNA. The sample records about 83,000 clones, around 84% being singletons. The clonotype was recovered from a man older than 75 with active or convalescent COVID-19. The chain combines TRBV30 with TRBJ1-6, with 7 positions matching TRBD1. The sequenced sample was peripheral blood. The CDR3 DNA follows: TGTGCCCTGAGAAACACGGGACAGACATATTCACCCCTCCACTTT. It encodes CALRNTGQTYSPLHF.